This T cell receptor (beta chain) was sequenced during a study of monozygotic twins with inflammatory bowel disease. Study outcomes and limitations: Limited statistical power may explain no repertoire similarity difference between concordant and discordant twins.

TCRdb re-called the 5' RACE reads and shows each CDR3 protein once, DNA omitted. The table lists about 170,000 distinct CDR3 sequences. To note about this clonotype: Its antigen is undetermined.

The germline V gene has CDR1 SGHRS and CDR2 YFSETQ. This CDR3 has 14 residues. The sequenced material came from blood. The receptor comes from a human donor with ulcerative colitis or Crohn's disease, or a healthy co-twin of an affected twin (not recorded which). The genes are TRBV5-1 and TRBJ1-2; lacking DNA, the TRBD1 call made by TCRdb goes unchecked. This CDR3 is CASSSGQGNYGYTF.